What follows are 21 T cell receptor beta chains derived from one specimen sequenced in a study of blood T cell repertoires in COVID-19. Profiled with immunoSEQ multiplex PCR; TCRdb holds only in-frame clones, not every one. The profile shows some 270,000 clones, around 89% of them singletons. The sequenced sample was PBMCs or T cells enriched from blood (not recorded which). These receptors all come from a young woman with acute COVID-19.

The chain is built from TRBV29-1 and TRBJ2-3, with 8 bases lining up with TRBD2. After removal of 3 bases from V and 2 bases from J, the junction contained 4 bases not matched to a gene. The CDR3 has 14 amino acids. Germline loops: CDR1 SQVTM, CDR2 ANQGSEA. CDR3 sequence (DNA): TGCAGCGTTGATCCTAGCGGGTTCACAGATACGCAGTATTTT. It encodes CSVDPSGFTDTQYF.

The rearrangement links TRBV4-3 to TRBJ1-3, with D possibly TRBD1 on 5 matching bases. Trimming removed 0 bases at V and 0 bases at J, with 12 bases between. The CDR3 totals 17 residues. Germline values: CDR1 LGHNA, CDR2 YSLEER. CDR3 nucleotides: TGCGCCAGCAGCCAAGAGGCCAGGGCACCCTCTGGAAACACCATATATTTT. It translates to CASSQEARAPSGNTIYF.

Comment on this clone: Distinct nucleotide sequences in the sample also encode this CDR3. The V and J genes are TRBV2 and TRBJ1-5; TRBD1 agrees at 7 bases. Germline CDR1 reads SNHLY; CDR2 reads FYNNEI. Trimming took 3 bases from V and 4 from J; bases not matched to a gene: 0. The CDR3 contains 13 residues. CDR3: CASSDRGNQPQHF. CDR3 DNA: TGTGCCAGCAGTGACAGGGGGAATCAGCCCCAGCATTTT.

The genes are TRBV24-1 and TRBJ2-6; D uncertain. CDR3 length: 17 amino acids. V was pared by 5 bases and J by 0 bases, with 13 bases between. CDR1 is KGHDR, CDR2 SFDVKD, per germline. Written as DNA, the CDR3 is TGTGCCACCAGTGTTGGAGTCTTAGGCTCTGGGGCCAACGTCCTGACTTTC. Translated: CATSVGVLGSGANVLTF.

The J gene is TRBJ2-3, the V gene TRBV5-1; TRBD1 aligns across 10 bases. The V segment lost 2 bases and the J segment 2 bases; nucleotides outside the gene matches: 5. The germline gives CDR1 SGHRS, CDR2 YFSETQ. The CDR3 runs to 16 residues. CDR3 protein: CASSFRDRGPTDTQYF. The DNA for the CDR3 is TGCGCCAGCAGCTTCCGGGACAGGGGCCCCACAGATACGCAGTATTTT.

The chain recombines TRBV6-6 with TRBJ1-1; D not resolved. CDR1 MNHNY and CDR2 SVGAGI come from the germline V gene (reference sequence). The CDR3 length is 13 residues. Trimming stripped 2 bases from V and 3 bases from J, with 7 bases between. In nucleotides, the CDR3 is TGTGCCAGCAGTTACAGGGAGGACACTGAAGCTTTCTTT. Encoded protein: CASSYREDTEAFF.

The V and J genes are TRBV6-6 and TRBJ1-5; D gene uncertain. This CDR3 spans 14 amino acids. Germline V gene lookup returns CDR1 MNHNY and CDR2 SVGAGI (reference sequence). V was clipped by 0 bases and J by 6 bases, with 9 bases between them. CDR3 DNA: TGTGCCAGCAGTTACTCCCTAGGCTCTCAGCCCCAGCATTTT. Translation gives CASSYSLGSQPQHF.

This clone came up a few times. The chain carries TRBV4-1 and TRBJ2-3; a possible D gene is TRBD2 (6 bases). Germline V gene sequence: CDR1 MGHRA, CDR2 YSYEKL. V shed 3 bases and J shed 2 bases, with 12 bases lying between them. The CDR3 length is 15 residues. The CDR3 bases are TGCGCCAGCAGCCATATCGGGAGTGACACAGATACGCAGTATTTT. This encodes CASSHIGSDTDTQYF.

The chain has TRBV28 and TRBJ2-3; 9 bases line up with TRBD2. V was clipped by 6 bases and J by 0 bases; unmatched bases: 4. This CDR3 region has 15 residues. The germline V gene encodes CDR1 MDHEN and CDR2 SYDVKM. In DNA form, the CDR3 reads TGTGCCAGCAGCCCTAGCGGGATTAGCACAGATACGCAGTATTTT. Amino acids: CASSPSGISTDTQYF. The entire variable domain, with the rest obtained from reference TRBV28 and TRBJ2-3, is as follows: DVKVTQSSRYLVKRTGEKVFLECVQDMDHENMFWYRQDPGLGLRLIYFSYDVKMKEKGDIPEGYSVSREKKERFSLILESASTNQTSMYLCASSPSGISTDTQYFGPGTRLTVL.

The rearrangement links TRBV11-2 to TRBJ2-7; no clear D. Germline CDR1 and CDR2: SGHAT and FQNNGV. Trimming stripped 0 bases from V and 6 bases from J, with 15 bases between. The length of the CDR3 is 15 residues. The CDR3: CASSLEGRRPGEQYF. CDR3 nucleotide sequence: TGTGCCAGCAGCTTAGAGGGCAGGCGACCTGGCGAGCAGTACTTC.

This rearrangement joins TRBV2 to TRBJ1-1; D is possibly TRBD1 (5 bases). Trimming stripped 8 bases from V and 3 bases from J, with 16 bases between. Looked up from germline, CDR1 is SNHLY and CDR2 is FYNNEI. CDR3 length: 14 amino acids. The CDR3 DNA reads TGTGCCAGCTACATGGCAGGGTGGGACACTGAAGCTTTCTTT. Translation gives CASYMAGWDTEAFF.

The rearrangement links TRBV12-5 to TRBJ2-1; D possibly corresponds to TRBD2 (5 bases). The CDR3 runs 12 residues. CDR1 is LGHNT, CDR2 FRNRAP, per germline. V lost 1 base and J 8 bases, leaving 6 bases between the germline ends. In DNA form, the CDR3 reads TGTGCTAGTGGTTTGGCGAGGGATGAGCAGTTCTTC. Amino acids: CASGLARDEQFF.

This clone was found once. The chain links TRBV25-1 to TRBJ2-1, with 13 positions matching TRBD2. Germline CDR1 is MGHDK and CDR2 is SYGVNS. V lost 7 bases, J lost 4 bases, and 4 bases stayed unmatched. This CDR3 is 15 amino acids long. The CDR3 bases are TGTGCCAGCACTTCGGGACTAGCGGGATACAATGAGCAGTTCTTC. Translating it yields CASTSGLAGYNEQFF.

The chain employs TRBV6-4 and TRBJ2-3, with 7 bases fitting TRBD2. The V gene end was trimmed by 2 bases and the J gene end by 5 bases; junction bases not matched to a gene: 1. This CDR3 contains 13 residues. The germline V gene encodes CDR1 MRHNA and CDR2 SNTAGT. The CDR3 is CASSDREGDTQYF. The CDR3 DNA is TGTGCCAGCAGTGACAGGGAGGGAGATACGCAGTATTTT.

This chain joins TRBV11-2 and TRBJ1-3; D remains unclear. The CDR3 runs 15 residues. Trimming took 5 bases from V and 4 from J, leaving 15 bases between them. CDR1 is SGHAT and CDR2 is FQNNGV in the germline V gene. The DNA of the CDR3 is TGTGCCAGCAGCCCACAGCCAAGTCCCGGAAACACCATATATTTT. Protein product: CASSPQPSPGNTIYF.

In nucleotides, the CDR3 is TGTGCCAGCAGCGCGGGACAGGCGGTCCTAAAAGGTGGCTACACCTTC. Protein sequence: CASSAGQAVLKGGYTF. V and J are TRBV5-4 and TRBJ1-2; 8 bases align to TRBD1. With 4 bases clipped from V and 7 bases from J, the junction kept 15 bases outside the gene matches. The CDR3 length is 16 residues. CDR1 SGHNT and CDR2 YYREEE come from the germline V gene (reference sequence).

The chain combines TRBV28 with TRBJ2-7; TRBD2 aligns across 9 bases. Germline lookup yields CDR1 MDHEN and CDR2 SYDVKM. The CDR3 loop spans 16 amino acids. The junction had 10 bases not matched to a gene; V was cut back by 4 bases and J by 3 bases. CDR3 sequence reads: CASSSLAGMGIYEQYF. CDR3 in DNA: TGTGCCAGCAGTTCTCTAGCGGGAATGGGGATCTACGAGCAGTACTTC.

The chain has TRBV5-8 and TRBJ2-3; 11 nucleotides line up with TRBD2. V was pared by 4 bases and J by 9 bases, with 16 bases of the junction left unmatched. The CDR3 runs to 17 residues. Looked up from germline, CDR1 is SGHTS and CDR2 is YDEGEE. The CDR3 nucleotides are TGTGCCAGCAGCCCACTTTCGACTAGCGGGGCCCCAGGGACGCAGTATTTT. Translation gives CASSPLSTSGAPGTQYF. The full variable domain, its missing parts supplied by reference TRBV5-8 and TRBJ2-3, is EAGVTQSPTHLIKTRGQQATLRCSPISGHTSVYWYQQALGLGLQFLLWYDEGEERNRGNFPPRFSGRQFPNYSSELNVNALELEDSALYLCASSPLSTSGAPGTQYFGPGTRLTVL.

This chain joins TRBV10-1 and TRBJ1-6; TRBD1 matches at 10 bases. The CDR3 is made up of 14 amino acids. Germline V gene sequence: CDR1 WNHNN, CDR2 SYGVQD (reference sequence). After removal of 5 bases from V and 7 bases from J, the junction contained 2 bases not matched to a gene. The CDR3 DNA reads TGCGCCAGCAGTTCGGGACAGGGGAATTCACCCCTCCACTTT. Encoded protein: CASSSGQGNSPLHF.

The rearrangement links TRBV15 to TRBJ2-7; 11 bases map to TRBD1. The trim removed 3 bases at V and 6 bases at J, leaving 1 base unmatched. The CDR3 is 13 amino acids. The germline V gene has CDR1 LNHNV and CDR2 YYDKDF (reference sequence). The CDR3 DNA reads TGTGCCACCAGCAGGGGGACAGGGGGCGAGCAGTACTTC. Its translation is CATSRGTGGEQYF.

J is TRBJ1-4 and V is TRBV19; D is unresolved. CDR3 length equals 13 residues. In germline, CDR1 is LNHDA, CDR2 SQIVND (reference sequence). Trimming stripped 7 bases from V and 7 bases from J, with 13 bases between. The CDR3 region is CASTGESSEKLFF. The CDR3 nucleotides read TGTGCCAGTACCGGGGAATCCAGTGAAAAACTGTTTTTT.